The T cell receptor (beta chain) described here comes from a study of T cell repertoires in cytomegalovirus infection. Points from the study as a whole: It was HLA-C-restricted CMV-specific TCR beta clonotypes that dominated the response ex vivo.

TCRdb recomputed calls from the reads with MiXCR, one row per CDR3 protein. The sample records approximately 250,000 distinct CDR3 sequences, around 6.2% being singletons. This clonotype appeared many times. The antigen remains unidentified. V dropped 1 base and J dropped 6 bases, with 15 bases sitting between them. Germline lookup yields CDR1 MDHEN and CDR2 SYDVKM. This CDR3 contains 15 residues. The chain couples TRBV28 to TRBJ1-2; D not certain. The clonotype originates from a human donor in good health (CMV status not recorded). Some clones in this sample may be carry-over from other donors' samples. Specimen: PBMCs. CDR3 loop: CASSLFLTFGDGYTF. Written as DNA, the CDR3 is TGTGCCAGCAGTTTATTCCTAACTTTCGGGGATGGCTACACCTTC.